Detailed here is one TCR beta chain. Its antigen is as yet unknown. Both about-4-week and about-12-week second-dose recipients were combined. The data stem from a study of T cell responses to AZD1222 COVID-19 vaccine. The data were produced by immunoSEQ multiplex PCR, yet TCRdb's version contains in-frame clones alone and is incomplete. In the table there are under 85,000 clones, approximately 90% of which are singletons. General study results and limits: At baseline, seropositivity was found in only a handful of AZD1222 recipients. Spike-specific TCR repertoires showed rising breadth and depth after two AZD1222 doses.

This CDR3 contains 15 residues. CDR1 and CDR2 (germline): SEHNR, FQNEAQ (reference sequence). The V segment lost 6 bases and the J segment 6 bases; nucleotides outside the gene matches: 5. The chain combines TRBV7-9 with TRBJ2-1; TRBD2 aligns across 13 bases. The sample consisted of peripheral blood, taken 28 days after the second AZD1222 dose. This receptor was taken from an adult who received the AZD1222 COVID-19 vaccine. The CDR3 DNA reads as TGTGCCAGCAGTCGACTAGCGGGAGGTGGCAATGAGCAGTTCTTC. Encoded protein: CASSRLAGGGNEQFF.